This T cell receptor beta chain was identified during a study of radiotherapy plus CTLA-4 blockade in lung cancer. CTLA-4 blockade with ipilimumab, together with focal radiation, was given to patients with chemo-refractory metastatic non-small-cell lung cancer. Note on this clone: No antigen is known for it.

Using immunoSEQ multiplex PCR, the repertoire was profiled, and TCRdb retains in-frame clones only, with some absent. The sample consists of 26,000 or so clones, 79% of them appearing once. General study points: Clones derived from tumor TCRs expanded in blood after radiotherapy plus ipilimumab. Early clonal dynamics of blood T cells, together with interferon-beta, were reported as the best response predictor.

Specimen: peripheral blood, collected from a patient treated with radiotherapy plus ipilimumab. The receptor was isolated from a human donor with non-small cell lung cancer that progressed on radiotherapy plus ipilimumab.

CDR3 bases: TGCGCCAGCAGCTTGGGGCAGGGGAATGAAAAACTGTTTTTT. Its translation: CASSLGQGNEKLFF. V is TRBV5-1 and J is TRBJ1-4, with D possibly matching TRBD1 (6 bases). The CDR3 loop spans 14 amino acids. V gave up 0 bases and J gave up 5 bases, with 8 bases separating them. Germline V gene data show CDR1 as SGHRS and CDR2 as YFSETQ.